This section outlines one T cell receptor (beta chain) sequence together with its context. Its specificity is unknown. These data belong to a study of early stage breast cancer tumors. Overall study context: Most invasive tumors, about 80% of the 16, were ER+/PR+/HER2-. Among around 12 ER+/PR+/HER2- tumors, eight were ductal, four lobular. Samples were sequenced at about 10-fold average coverage.

Notes on the study in general: Blood repertoires resembled normal breast more than tumor.

The germline V and J ends were trimmed by 3 bases and 5 bases, with 13 bases remaining between them. The CDR3 loop spans 14 amino acids. Germline values: CDR1 LNHDA, CDR2 SQIVND (reference sequence). TCRdb's copy holds only in-frame clones and misses some; the assay was immunoSEQ multiplex PCR. The sample carries about 51,000 clones, around four fifths recorded once. The specimen was blood. This clonotype originated in a middle-aged person with breast cancer. The chain joins TRBV19 to TRBJ1-2, with D perhaps TRBD1 (6 bases). The CDR3 nucleotides read TGTGCCAGTAGTATTCAGGACAGAATTTATGGCTACACCTTC. It translates to CASSIQDRIYGYTF.